This T cell receptor beta chain was recovered during a study of blood T cells in healthy people across ages (dated by TCRdb to about 2015). With regard to the full study: In model experiments, roughly one uniquely barcoded TCR beta cDNA molecule per two T cells was captured by template switching. Four age groups were formed from the donors: young (average about 16 years), middle-aged (more than 35), aged (approximately 60) and long-lived (less than 85). For two donors (one aged 18 to 30 and one aged 80 or older), the study analyzed two additional independent replicas of 1 million unique cDNA reads from the same blood draw. To avoid experimental bias, donors of different ages were distributed randomly across sequencing lanes. To track age-related changes in TCR beta repertoire diversity, the study relied on deep sequencing normalized with unique cDNA molecular identifiers. Results the study describes overall, beyond this receptor: There was a strong correlation between observed TCR beta diversity and the percentage of naive T cells measured by flow cytometry. Bulk unsorted PBMC profiling prevented conclusive comparison of naive and antigen-experienced compartments. Total diversity estimates from one million sequenced T cells were considered lower bounds and underestimates. Observed TCR beta diversity per million T cells fell roughly linearly with age, and a significant reduction was already apparent by age roughly 40. Compared with the aged group, more naive CD4+ T cells, fewer expanded clones and increased TCR diversity were shown by the long-lived group, suggesting age selection. The CMV infection status of donors was not known, potentially confounding age-related changes in expanded clonotypes.

The 39 donors, aged about 6 to 95 years, were systemically healthy Caucasian individuals from Russia. Each donor gave 8.5 to 10 milliliters of peripheral blood, collected into EDTA-treated Vacutainer tubes. Ficoll-Paque density-gradient centrifugation was used to isolate PBMCs, with at least 6.5 million per sample. Total RNA was extracted from PBMCs with Trizol reagent, with at least 5 micrograms obtained per sample. Naive CD45RAhigh/CD27high T cell percentages were measured by flow cytometry on a PBMC aliquot from every donor. Per the germline V gene (reference sequence), MNHEY is the CDR1 and SMNVEV is the CDR2. From cysteine to phenylalanine, the CDR3 is 14 amino acids long. Only CDR3 DNA is held: 42 bases, read in frame from base 1. On this clonotype itself: Its target antigen remains unknown. Qualities for individual bases were not recorded, and no much larger clone is one base off.

Library preparation used 5' RACE. TCRdb shows the sequencer as Illumina HiSeq 2500. A second PCR of roughly 6 to 11 cycles was run with a J-beta primer mix and a sample-barcoded 5' primer. Each TCR beta cDNA molecule received a unique molecular identifier from a template-switch 5' adaptor carrying 12 random nucleotides. Each sample yielded at least 3 million CDR3-containing paired-end reads. All of the RNA was converted into first-strand cDNA using the Mint cDNA synthesis kit, with a TRBC-specific oligonucleotide serving as the primer. After uracil-DNA glycosylase treatment, a first 18-cycle PCR used universal primers M1SS and BC2_uni_R on all cDNA. Under the source paper's analysis protocol: Normalization of each sample was performed by random selection of 1 million high-quality reads, each carrying a distinct molecular identifier. Instead of being binned into consensus sequences, reads that shared molecular identifiers were thrown out. CDR3 identification, clonotype clustering and error correction used MiTCR with a Q25 quality threshold and the strictest error-elimination algorithm. Lower-bound total TCR beta diversity was estimated with a nonparametric unseen species model using Euler transformation. TCRdb applied fastp at Q25 and MiXCR to the public reads, then kept only in-frame beta chains. Each CDR3 protein gets just one entry, which takes the most common genes and DNA from the rows behind it. The V and J calls were determined by TCRdb, not by the authors. Within this sample are 1.5 million to 1.9 million distinct CDR3 sequences, with about 42% of them counted one time only. The ten largest clonotypes hold under 5% of the sample.

The source is a woman aged 18-29 years in good health. Material for sequencing was blood. The chain uses TRBV27 and TRBJ2-5; 11 central nucleotides agree with TRBD2. Matching the DNA end better, TRBJ2-7 makes the J call doubtful. At the DNA level, the sequence is TGTGCCAGCAGGCCGTCTAGCGGGGGGACCGAGCAGTACTTC. It is translated as CASRPSSGGTEQYF.